This T cell receptor beta chain was found in a study of T cell responses to AZD1222 COVID-19 vaccine. Of note for this clone: Its antigen is still unknown.

Per the germline V gene, CDR1 is SGHRS and CDR2 is YFSETQ. Trimming took 4 bases from V and 2 from J, leaving 11 bases between them. The length of the CDR3 is 14 residues. Study-wide findings and caveats: Rises in breadth and depth of Spike-specific TCRs came after two AZD1222 doses. Regions 160-218 and 743-854 held dominance among vaccine-associated CD4 TCRs, which spanned spike. Donors were mostly white British, more females; clonal diversity possibly underestimated.

The assay was immunoSEQ multiplex PCR, and TCRdb's table has in-frame clones only and misses some. Of 180,000 or so clones in the sample, around nine tenths were seen once. This TCR was sampled from an adult who received the AZD1222 COVID-19 vaccine. V and J are TRBV5-1 and TRBJ2-3; a possible D gene is TRBD2 (5 bases). Sequencing was performed on peripheral blood, taken 28 days after the second AZD1222 dose. The CDR3 sequence: CASSTGLHTDTQYF. Here the CDR3 DNA reads TGCGCCAGCAGCACTGGACTGCACACAGATACGCAGTATTTT. Based on the CDR3 plus reference TRBV5-1 and TRBJ2-3, the full variable domain is KAGVTQTPRYLIKTRGQQVTLSCSPISGHRSVSWYQQTPGQGLQFLFEYFSETQRNKGNFPGRFSGRQFSNSRSEMNVSTLELGDSALYLCASSTGLHTDTQYFGPGTRLTVL.